This T cell receptor beta chain was documented in a study of T cells after yellow fever vaccination. Note on this clonotype: Just one base apart from a much larger clone, this may be a read error.

TCRdb ran MiXCR on the 5' RACE reads and lists one entry per CDR3 protein. The top ten hold 0.5% to 0.6% of the sample, which has 200,000 to 300,000 distinct CDR3 sequences, about an eighth seen once. The length of the CDR3 is 15 residues. The V gene's germline CDR1 is MNHEY and CDR2 SVGAGI. Trimming cost V 0 bases and J 3 bases, with 12 bases left between them. The input for sequencing was CD4+ T cells sorted from PBMCs, taken 45 days after the yellow fever booster vaccination. The chain combines TRBV6-5 with TRBJ2-7; D is uncertain. The TCR was taken from a man aged 25-45 years who received the YFV17D yellow fever vaccine. CDR3 residues: CASSYSRLEFYEQYF. CDR3 in DNA: TGTGCCAGCAGTTACTCGAGGTTGGAGTTCTACGAGCAGTACTTC.